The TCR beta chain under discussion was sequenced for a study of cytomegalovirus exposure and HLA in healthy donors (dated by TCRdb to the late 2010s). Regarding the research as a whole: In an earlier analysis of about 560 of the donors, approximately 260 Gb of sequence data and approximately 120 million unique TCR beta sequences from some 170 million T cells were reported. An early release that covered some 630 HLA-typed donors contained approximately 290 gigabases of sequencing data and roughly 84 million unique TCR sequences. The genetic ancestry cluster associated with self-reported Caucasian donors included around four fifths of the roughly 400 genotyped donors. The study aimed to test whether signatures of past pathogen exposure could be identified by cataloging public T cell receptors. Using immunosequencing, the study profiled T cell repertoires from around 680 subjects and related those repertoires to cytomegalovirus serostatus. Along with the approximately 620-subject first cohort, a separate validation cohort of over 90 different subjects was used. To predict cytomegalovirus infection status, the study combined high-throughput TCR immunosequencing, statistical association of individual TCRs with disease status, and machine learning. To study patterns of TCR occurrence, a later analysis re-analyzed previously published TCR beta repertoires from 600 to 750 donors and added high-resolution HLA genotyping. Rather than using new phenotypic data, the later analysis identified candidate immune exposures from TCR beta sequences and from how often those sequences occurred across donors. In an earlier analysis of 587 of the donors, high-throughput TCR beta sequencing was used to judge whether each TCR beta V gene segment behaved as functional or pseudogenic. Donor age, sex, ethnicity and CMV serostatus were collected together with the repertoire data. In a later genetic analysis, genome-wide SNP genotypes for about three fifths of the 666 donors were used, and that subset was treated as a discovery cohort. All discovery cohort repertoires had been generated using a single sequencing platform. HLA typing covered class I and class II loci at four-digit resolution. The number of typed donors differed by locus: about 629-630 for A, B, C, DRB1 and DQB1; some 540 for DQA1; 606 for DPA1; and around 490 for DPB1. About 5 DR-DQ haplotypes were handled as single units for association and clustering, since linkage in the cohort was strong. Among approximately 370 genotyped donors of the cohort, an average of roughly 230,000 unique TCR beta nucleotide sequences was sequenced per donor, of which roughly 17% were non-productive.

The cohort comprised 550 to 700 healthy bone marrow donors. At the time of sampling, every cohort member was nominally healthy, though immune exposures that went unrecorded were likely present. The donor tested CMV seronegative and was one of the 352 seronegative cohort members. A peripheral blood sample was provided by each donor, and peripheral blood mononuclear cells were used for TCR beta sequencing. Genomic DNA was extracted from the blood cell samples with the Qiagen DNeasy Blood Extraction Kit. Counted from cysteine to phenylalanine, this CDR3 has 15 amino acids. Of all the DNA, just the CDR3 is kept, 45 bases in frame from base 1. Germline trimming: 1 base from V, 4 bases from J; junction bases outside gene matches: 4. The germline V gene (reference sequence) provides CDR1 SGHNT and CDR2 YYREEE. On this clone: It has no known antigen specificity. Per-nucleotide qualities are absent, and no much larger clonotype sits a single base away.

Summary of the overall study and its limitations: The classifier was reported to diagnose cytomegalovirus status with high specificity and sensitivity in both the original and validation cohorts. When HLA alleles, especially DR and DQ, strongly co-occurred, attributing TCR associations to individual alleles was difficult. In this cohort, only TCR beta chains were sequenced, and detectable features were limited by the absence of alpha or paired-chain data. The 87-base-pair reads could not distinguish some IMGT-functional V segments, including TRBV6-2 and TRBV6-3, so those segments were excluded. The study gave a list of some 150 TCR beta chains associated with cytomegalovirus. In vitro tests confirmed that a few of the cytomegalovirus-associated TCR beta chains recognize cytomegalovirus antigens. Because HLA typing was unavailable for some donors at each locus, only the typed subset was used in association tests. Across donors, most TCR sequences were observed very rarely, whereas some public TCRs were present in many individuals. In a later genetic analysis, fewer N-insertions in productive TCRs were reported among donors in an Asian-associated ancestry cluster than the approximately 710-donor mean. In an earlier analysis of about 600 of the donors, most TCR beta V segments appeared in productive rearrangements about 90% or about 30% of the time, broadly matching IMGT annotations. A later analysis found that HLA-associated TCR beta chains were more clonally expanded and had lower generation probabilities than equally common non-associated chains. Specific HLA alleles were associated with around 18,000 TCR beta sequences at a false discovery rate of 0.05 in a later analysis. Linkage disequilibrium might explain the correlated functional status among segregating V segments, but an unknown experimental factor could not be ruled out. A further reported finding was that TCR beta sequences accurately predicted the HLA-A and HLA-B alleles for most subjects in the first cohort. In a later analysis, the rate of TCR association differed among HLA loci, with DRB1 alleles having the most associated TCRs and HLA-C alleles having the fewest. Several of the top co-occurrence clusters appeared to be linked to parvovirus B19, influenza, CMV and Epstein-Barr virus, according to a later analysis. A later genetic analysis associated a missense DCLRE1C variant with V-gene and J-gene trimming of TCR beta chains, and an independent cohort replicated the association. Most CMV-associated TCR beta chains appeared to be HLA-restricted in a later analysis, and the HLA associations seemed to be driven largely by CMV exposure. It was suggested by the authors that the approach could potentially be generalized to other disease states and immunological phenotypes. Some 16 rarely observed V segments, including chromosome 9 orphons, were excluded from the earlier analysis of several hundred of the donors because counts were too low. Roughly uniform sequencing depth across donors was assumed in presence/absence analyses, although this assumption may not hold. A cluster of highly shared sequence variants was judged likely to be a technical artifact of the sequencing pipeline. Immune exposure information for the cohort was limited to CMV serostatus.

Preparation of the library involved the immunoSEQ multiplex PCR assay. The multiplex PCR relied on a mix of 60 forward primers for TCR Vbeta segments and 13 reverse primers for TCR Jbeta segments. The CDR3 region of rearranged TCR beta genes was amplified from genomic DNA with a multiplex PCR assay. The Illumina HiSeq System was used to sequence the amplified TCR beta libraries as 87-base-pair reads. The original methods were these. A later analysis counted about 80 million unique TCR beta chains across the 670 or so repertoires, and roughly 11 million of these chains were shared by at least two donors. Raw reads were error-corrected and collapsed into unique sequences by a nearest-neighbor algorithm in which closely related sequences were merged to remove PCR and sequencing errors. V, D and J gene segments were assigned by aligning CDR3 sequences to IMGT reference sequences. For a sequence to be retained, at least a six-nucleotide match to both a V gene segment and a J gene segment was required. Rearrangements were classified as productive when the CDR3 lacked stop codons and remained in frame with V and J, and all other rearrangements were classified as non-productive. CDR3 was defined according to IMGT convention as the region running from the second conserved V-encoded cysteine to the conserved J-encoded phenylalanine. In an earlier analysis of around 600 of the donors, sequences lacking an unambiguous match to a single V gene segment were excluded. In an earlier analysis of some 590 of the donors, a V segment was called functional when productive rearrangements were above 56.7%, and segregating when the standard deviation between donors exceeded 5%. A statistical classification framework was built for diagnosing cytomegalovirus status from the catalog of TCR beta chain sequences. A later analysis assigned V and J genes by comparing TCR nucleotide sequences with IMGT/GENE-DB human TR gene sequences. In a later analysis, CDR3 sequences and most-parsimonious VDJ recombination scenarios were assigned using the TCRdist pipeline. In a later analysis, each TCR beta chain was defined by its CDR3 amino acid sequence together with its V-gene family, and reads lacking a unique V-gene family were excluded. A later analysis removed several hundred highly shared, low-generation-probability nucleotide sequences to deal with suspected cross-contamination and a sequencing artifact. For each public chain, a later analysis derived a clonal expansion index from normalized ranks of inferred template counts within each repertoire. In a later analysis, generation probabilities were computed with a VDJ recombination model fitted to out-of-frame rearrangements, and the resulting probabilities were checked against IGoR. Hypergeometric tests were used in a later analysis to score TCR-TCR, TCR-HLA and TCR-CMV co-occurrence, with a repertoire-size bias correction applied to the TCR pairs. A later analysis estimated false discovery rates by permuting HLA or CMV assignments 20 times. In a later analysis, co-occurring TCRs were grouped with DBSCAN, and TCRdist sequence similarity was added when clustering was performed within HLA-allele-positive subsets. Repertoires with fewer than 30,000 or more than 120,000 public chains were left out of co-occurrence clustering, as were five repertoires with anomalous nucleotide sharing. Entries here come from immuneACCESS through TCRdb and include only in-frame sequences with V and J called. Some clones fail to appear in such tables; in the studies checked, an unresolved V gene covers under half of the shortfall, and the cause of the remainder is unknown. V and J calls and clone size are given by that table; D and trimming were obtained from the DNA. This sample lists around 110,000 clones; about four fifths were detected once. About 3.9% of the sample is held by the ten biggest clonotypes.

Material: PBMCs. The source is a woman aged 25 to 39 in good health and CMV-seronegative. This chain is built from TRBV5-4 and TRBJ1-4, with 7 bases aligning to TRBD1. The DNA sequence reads TGTGCCAGCAGCTTGCGGGACAGATTTAATGAAAAACTGTTTTTT. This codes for CASSLRDRFNEKLFF.